This is a list of T cell receptor beta chains from one sample in a study of blood T cell repertoires in COVID-19. Produced via immunoSEQ multiplex PCR; TCRdb's table is partial and in-frame only. The sample has some 670,000 clones, over 80% seen once. Sequencing used peripheral blood. Receptors were obtained from a woman under 30 with acute or convalescent COVID-19. Each CDR3 is given with its conserved first and last residue.

cdr3_length	j_call	v_call	cdr3_aa
13	TRBJ1-2	TRBV12-3/TRBV12-4	CASTLAGGWGYTF
16	TRBJ1-4	TRBV13	CASSLGPGATNEKLFF
13	TRBJ2-5	TRBV4-1	CASSPLPRETQYF
15	TRBJ1-2	TRBV5-4	CASSKGPEGSYGYTF
22	TRBJ1-1	TRBV19	CASSYPLCWQGAPTSPNTEAFF
17	TRBJ1-6	TRBV7-3	CASSLSGGPGTYSPLHF
17	TRBJ2-2	TRBV6-4	CASSDLPGTGSTGELFF
14	TRBJ1-3	TRBV19	CASRGLSSGNTIYF
15	TRBJ1-4	TRBV30	CAWSVDLGTNEKLFF
13	TRBJ1-1	TRBV19	CASRTGLNTEAFF
16	TRBJ1-2	TRBV7-8	CASSLTLYRAHYGYTF
15	TRBJ2-1	TRBV7-6	CASSRGQGTYNEQFF
14	TRBJ1-2	TRBV27	CASSNRGTNYGYTF
18	TRBJ2-3	TRBV9	CASSVPASGSAFTDTQYF
15	TRBJ1-4	TRBV4-3	CASSQDGAGGEKLFF
17	TRBJ2-3	TRBV3-1/TRBV3-2	CASSQKIAGGTTDTQYF
13	TRBJ2-3	TRBV15	CATSRQEKDTQYF
13	TRBJ1-1	TRBV6-2/TRBV6-3	CASSYFRGTEAFF
15	TRBJ1-1	TRBV21-1	CASSNRQGANTEAFF
18	TRBJ2-3	TRBV4-2	CASSEGLAGAYITDTQYF
16	TRBJ1-6	TRBV18	CASSGGGSSYNSPLHF
14	TRBJ1-6	TRBV6-5	CASSYRQGGSPLHF
16	TRBJ1-3	TRBV6-5	CASSYSVTGAGNTIYF
12	TRBJ2-1	TRBV30	CAWNDRANEQFF
12	TRBJ1-2	TRBV24-1	CATGGGSYGYTF
14	TRBJ2-1	TRBV7-2	CASSLGGPAVEQFF